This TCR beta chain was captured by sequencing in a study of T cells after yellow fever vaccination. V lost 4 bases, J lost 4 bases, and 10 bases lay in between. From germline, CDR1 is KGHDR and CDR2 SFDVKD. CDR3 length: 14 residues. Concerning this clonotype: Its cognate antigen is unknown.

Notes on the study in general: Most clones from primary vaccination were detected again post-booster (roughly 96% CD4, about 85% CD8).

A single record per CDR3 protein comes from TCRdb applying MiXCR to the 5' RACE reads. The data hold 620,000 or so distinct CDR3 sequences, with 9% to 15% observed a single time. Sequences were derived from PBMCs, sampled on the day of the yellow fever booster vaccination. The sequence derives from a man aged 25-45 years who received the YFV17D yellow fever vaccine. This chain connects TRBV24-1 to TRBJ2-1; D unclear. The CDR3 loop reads CATSDPGGYNEQFF. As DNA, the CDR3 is TGTGCCACCAGTGACCCCGGCGGTTACAATGAGCAGTTCTTC.